The entry that follows covers one T cell receptor beta chain sequence. The target antigen is unknown. These data belong to a study of T cell responses to AZD1222 COVID-19 vaccine. In the study overall: Samples with a second dose at about 4 or about 12 weeks were pooled together. Study-level findings and limits: Only a handful of AZD1222 recipients were seropositive at baseline. Females outnumbered males among donors, who were mostly white British; clonal diversity was possibly underestimated.

Data came from immunoSEQ multiplex PCR; TCRdb stores just in-frame clones and leaves some out. In the table there are 120,000 to 150,000 clones, about 91% of which are singletons. The V gene's germline CDR1 is LNHDA and CDR2 SQIVND (reference sequence). CDR3 length: 15 residues. V gave up 7 bases and J gave up 0 bases; unmatched junction bases: 6. Material: peripheral blood, obtained on day 0 of AZD1222 vaccination. This sequence was found in an adult in good health. V is TRBV19 and J is TRBJ1-3, with 7 bases that match TRBD1. In DNA form, the CDR3 reads TGTGCCAGTATTTCAGGGGGAGTCTCTGGAAACACCATATATTTT. Translating it yields CASISGGVSGNTIYF.